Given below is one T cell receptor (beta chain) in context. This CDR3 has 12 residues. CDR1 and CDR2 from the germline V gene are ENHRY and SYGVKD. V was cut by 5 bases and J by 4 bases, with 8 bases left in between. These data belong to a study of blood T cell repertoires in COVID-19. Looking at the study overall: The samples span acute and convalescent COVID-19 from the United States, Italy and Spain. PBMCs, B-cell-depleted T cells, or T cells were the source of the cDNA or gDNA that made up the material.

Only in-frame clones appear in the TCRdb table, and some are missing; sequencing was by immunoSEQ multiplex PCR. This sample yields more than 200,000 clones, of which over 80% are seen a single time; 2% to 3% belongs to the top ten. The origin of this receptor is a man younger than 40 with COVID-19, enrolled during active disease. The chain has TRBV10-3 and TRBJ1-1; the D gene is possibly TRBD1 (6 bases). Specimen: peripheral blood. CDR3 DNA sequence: TGTGCCATCAGTCCGGACAGCACTGAAGCTTTCTTT. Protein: CAISPDSTEAFF.